This paragraph reports one T cell receptor beta chain. This entry belongs to a study of T cell changes during pregnancy in multiple sclerosis. Method: immunoSEQ multiplex PCR; TCRdb's copy keeps in-frame clones and lacks some. This repertoire shows some 77,000 clones, about 92% found once; its top ten account for about 2.5%. Germline V gene sequence: CDR1 LGHNA, CDR2 YNFKEQ. V was clipped by 3 bases and J by 0 bases; unmatched bases: 4. The CDR3 contains 16 residues. The receptor's source is a female donor in good health, enrolled as a control in a pregnancy study. The sample consisted of peripheral blood, taken after pregnancy. This chain links TRBV4-2 with TRBJ2-7, with 11 bases matching TRBD2. The CDR3 DNA sequence: TGTGCCAGCAGCCATTTAGCGGGGGGGTCCTCCTACGAGCAGTACTTC. Its translation: CASSHLAGGSSYEQYF.